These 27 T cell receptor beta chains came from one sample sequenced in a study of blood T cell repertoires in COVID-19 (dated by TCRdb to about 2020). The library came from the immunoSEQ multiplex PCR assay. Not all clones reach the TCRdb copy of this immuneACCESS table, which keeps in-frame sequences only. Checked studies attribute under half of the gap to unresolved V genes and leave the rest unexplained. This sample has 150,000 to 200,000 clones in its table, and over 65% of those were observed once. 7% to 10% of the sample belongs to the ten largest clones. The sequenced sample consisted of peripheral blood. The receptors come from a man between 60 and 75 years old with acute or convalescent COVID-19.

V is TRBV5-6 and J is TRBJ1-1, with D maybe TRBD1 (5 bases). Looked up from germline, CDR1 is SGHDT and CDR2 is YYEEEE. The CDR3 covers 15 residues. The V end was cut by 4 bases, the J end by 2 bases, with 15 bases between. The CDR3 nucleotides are TGTGCCAGCAGCACAAGAGGCAGGGTCAACACTGAAGCTTTCTTT. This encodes CASSTRGRVNTEAFF.

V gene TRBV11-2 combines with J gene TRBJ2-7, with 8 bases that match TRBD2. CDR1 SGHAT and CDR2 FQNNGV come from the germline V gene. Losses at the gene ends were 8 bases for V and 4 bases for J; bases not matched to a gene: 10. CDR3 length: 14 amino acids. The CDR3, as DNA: TGTGCCAGCTTCTCGGGGGGGGCAGTTTACGAGCAGTACTTC. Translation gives CASFSGGAVYEQYF.

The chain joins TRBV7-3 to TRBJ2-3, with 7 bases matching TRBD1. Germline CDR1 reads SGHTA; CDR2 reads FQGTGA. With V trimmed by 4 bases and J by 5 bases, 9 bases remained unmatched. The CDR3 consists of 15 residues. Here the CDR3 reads CASSSADREIDTQYF. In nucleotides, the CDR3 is TGTGCCAGCAGCTCGGCCGACAGGGAAATAGATACGCAGTATTTT.

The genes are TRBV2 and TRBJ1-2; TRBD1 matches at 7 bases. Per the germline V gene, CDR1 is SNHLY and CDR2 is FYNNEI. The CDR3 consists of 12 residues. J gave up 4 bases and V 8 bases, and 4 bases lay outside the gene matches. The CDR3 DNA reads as TGTGCCAGCCTACAGGGGATCTATGGCTACACCTTC. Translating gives CASLQGIYGYTF. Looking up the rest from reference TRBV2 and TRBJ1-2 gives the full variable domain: EPEVTQTPSHQVTQMGQEVILRCVPISNHLYFYWYRQILGQKVEFLVSFYNNEISEKSEIFDDQFSVERPDGSNFTLKIRSTKLEDSAMYFCASLQGIYGYTFGSGTRLTVV.

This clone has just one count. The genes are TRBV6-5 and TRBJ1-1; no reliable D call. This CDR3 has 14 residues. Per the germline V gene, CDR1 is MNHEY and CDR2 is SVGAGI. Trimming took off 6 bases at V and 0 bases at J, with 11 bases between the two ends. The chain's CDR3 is CASRPARLNTEAFF. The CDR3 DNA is TGTGCCAGCAGACCTGCTAGGTTGAACACTGAAGCTTTCTTT.

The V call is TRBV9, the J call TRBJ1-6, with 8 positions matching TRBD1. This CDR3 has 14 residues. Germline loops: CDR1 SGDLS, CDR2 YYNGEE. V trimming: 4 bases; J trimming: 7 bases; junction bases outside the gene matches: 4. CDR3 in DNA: TGTGCCAGCAGCTCGACAGGGGCGAATTCACCCCTCCACTTT. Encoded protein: CASSSTGANSPLHF.

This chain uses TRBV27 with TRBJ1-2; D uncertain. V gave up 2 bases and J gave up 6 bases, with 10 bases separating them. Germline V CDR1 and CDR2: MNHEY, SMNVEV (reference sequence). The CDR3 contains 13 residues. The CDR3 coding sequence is TGTGCCAGCAGTTTAAACAGCCATGATGGCTACACCTTC. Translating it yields CASSLNSHDGYTF.

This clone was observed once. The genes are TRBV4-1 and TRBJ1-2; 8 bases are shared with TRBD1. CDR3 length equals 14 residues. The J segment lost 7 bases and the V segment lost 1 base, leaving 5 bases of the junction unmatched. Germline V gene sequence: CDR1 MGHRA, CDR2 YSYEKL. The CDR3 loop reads CASSQASGGGGYTF. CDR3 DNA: TGCGCCAGCAGCCAAGCTTCAGGGGGCGGTGGCTACACCTTC.

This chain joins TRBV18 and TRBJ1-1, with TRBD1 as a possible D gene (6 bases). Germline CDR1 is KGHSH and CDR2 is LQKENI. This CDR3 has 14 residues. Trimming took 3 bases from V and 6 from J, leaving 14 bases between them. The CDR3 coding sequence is TGTGCCAGCTCACCCAGGACAGACCGGGCTGAAGCTTTCTTT. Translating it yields CASSPRTDRAEAFF.

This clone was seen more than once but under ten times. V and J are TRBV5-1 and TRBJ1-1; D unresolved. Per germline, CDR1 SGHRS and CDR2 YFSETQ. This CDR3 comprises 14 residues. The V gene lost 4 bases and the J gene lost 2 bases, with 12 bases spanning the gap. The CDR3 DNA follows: TGCGCCAGCAGCAGCGAGAGGCTAAACACTGAAGCTTTCTTT. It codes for CASSSERLNTEAFF.

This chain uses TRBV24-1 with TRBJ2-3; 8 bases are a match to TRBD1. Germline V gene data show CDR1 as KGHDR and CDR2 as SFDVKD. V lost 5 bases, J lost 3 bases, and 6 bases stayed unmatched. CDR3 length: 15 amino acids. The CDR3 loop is CATSGITGGTDTQYF. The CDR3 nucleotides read TGTGCCACCAGTGGTATAACAGGGGGTACAGATACGCAGTATTTT.

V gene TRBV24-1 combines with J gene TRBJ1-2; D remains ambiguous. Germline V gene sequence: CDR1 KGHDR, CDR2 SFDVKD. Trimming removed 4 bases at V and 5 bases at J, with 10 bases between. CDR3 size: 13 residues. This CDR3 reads CATSDPGEYGYTF. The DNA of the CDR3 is TGTGCCACCAGTGACCCGGGAGAGTATGGCTACACCTTC.

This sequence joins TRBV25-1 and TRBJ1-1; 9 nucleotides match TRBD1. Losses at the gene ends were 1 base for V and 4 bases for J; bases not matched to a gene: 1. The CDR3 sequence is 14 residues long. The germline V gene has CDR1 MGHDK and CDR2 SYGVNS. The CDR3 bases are TGTGCCAGCAGTGAATTGGACAGGGGCACTGAAGCTTTCTTT. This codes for CASSELDRGTEAFF.

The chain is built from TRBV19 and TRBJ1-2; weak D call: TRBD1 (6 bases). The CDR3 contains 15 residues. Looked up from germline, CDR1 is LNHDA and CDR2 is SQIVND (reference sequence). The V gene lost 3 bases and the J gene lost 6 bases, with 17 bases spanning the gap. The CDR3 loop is CASSIVGRGKDGYTF. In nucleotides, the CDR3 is TGTGCCAGTAGTATCGTGGGCAGGGGTAAGGATGGCTACACCTTC.

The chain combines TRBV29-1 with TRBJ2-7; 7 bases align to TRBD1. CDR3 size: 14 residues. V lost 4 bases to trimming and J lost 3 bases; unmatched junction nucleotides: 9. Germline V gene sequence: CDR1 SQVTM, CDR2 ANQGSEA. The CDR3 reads CSVVSRDSYYEQYF. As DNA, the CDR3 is TGCAGCGTTGTGAGCCGGGACAGCTACTACGAGCAGTACTTC.

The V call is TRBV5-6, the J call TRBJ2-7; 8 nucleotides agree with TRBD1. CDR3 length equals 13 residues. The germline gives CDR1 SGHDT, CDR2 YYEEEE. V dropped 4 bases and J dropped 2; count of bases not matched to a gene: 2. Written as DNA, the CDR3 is TGTGCCAGCAGCCGGACAGGGACCTACGAGCAGTACTTC. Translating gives CASSRTGTYEQYF.

The CDR3 DNA reads TGTGCCAGCACCCTACGGACAGTCACAGATACGCAGTATTTT. It is translated as CASTLRTVTDTQYF. V is TRBV6-5 and J is TRBJ2-3; D may be TRBD1 (6 bases). The germline V and J ends were trimmed by 7 bases and 2 bases, with 13 bases remaining between them. CDR3 length equals 14 residues. Germline CDR1 is MNHEY and CDR2 is SVGAGI.

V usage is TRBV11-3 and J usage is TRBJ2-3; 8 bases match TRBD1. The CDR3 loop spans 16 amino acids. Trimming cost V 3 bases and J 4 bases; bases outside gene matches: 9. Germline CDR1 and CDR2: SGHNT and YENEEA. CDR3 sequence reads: CASSFGRGRPADTQYF. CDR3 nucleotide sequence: TGTGCCAGCAGCTTCGGCAGGGGGCGCCCGGCAGATACGCAGTATTTT.

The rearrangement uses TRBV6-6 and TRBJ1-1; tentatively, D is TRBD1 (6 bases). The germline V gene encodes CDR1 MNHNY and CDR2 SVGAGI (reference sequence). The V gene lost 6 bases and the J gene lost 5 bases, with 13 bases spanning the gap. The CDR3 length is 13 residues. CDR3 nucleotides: TGTGCCAGCAGAACCGACAGGTCGACTGAAGCTTTCTTT. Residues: CASRTDRSTEAFF.

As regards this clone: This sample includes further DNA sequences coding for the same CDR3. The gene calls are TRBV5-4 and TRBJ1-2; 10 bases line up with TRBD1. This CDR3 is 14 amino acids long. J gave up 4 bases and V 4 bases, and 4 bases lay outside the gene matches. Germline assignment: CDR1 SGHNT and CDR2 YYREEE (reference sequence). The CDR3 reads CASSLGQGGYGYTF. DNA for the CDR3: TGTGCCAGCAGCCTAGGACAGGGGGGCTATGGCTACACCTTC.

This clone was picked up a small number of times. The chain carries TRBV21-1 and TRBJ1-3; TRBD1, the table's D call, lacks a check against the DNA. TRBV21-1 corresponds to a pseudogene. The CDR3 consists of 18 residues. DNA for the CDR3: TGTGCCAGCAGCAAAGGGGGGCGTACTCTATTCTCTGGAAACACCATATATTTT. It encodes CASSKGGRTLFSGNTIYF.

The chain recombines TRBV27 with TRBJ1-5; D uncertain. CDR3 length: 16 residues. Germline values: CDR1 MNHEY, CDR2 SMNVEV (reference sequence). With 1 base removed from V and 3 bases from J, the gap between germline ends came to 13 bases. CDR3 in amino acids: CASSLYSLGDNQPQHF. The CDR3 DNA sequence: TGTGCCAGCAGTTTATATTCGCTCGGTGACAATCAGCCCCAGCATTTT.

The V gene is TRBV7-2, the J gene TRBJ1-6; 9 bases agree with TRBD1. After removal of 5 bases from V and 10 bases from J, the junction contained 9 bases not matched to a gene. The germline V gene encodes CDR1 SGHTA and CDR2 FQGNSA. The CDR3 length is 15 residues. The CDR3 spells CASSPGQGFISPLHF. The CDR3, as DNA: TGTGCCAGCAGCCCGGGACAGGGATTCATATCACCCCTCCACTTT. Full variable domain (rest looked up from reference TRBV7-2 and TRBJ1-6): GAGVSQSPSNKVTEKGKDVELRCDPISGHTALYWYRQSLGQGLEFLIYFQGNSAPDKSGLPSDRFSAERTGGSVSTLTIQRTQQEDSAVYLCASSPGQGFISPLHFGNGTRLTVT.

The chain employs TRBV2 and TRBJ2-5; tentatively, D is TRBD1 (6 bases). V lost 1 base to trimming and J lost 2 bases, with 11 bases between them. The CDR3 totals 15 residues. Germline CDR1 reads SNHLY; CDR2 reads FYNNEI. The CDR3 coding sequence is TGTGCCAGCAGTGAAGGGGGACATATGCAAGAGACCCAGTACTTC. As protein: CASSEGGHMQETQYF.

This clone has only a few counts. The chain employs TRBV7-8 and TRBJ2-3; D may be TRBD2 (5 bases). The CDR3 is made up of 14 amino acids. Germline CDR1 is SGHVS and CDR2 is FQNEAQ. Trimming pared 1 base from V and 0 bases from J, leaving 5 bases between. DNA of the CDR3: TGTGCCAGCAGCTTAGGGACTAGCACAGATACGCAGTATTTT. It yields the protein CASSLGTSTDTQYF.

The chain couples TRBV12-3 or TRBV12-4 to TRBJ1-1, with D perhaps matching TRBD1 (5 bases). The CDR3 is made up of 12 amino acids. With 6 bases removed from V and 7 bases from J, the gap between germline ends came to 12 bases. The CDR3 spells CASSRQSLEAFF. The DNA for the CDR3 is TGTGCCAGCAGCCGACAGAGCCTTGAAGCTTTCTTT.

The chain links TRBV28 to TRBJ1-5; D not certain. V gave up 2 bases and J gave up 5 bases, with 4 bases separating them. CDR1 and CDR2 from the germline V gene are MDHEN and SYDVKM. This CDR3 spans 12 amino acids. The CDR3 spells CASSLEDQPQHF. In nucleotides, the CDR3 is TGTGCCAGCAGTTTAGAGGATCAGCCCCAGCATTTT.